This T cell receptor (beta chain) is drawn from a study of human T cells and chemical hapten exposure. The time point was: patch test 3, about 24 weeks after DPC sensitization. Noted treatment: therapeutic diphenylcyclopropenone sensitization with weekly scalp DPC. Germline CDR1 is SGHNT and CDR2 is YYREEE (reference sequence). The CDR3 spans 14 residues. V shed 4 bases and J 4 bases; nucleotides not matched to a gene: 6. This clonotype occurred a few times. TCRdb re-analysed the RACE reads in MiXCR, keeping a single row per CDR3 protein. This sample has 45,000 to 60,000 distinct CDR3 sequences, with 12% found just once.

This TCR was sampled from a man in his thirties or forties with alopecia areata. Some clones in this sample may be carry-over from other donors' samples. Sequenced here: whole blood, sampled in connection with sensitization to the hapten diphenylcyclopropenone (DPC). The chain combines TRBV5-4 with TRBJ1-1, with TRBD1 matching over 8 bases. DNA for the CDR3: TGTGCCAGCAGCCCTTACACAGGGGGCACTGAAGCTTTCTTT. Encoded protein: CASSPYTGGTEAFF.